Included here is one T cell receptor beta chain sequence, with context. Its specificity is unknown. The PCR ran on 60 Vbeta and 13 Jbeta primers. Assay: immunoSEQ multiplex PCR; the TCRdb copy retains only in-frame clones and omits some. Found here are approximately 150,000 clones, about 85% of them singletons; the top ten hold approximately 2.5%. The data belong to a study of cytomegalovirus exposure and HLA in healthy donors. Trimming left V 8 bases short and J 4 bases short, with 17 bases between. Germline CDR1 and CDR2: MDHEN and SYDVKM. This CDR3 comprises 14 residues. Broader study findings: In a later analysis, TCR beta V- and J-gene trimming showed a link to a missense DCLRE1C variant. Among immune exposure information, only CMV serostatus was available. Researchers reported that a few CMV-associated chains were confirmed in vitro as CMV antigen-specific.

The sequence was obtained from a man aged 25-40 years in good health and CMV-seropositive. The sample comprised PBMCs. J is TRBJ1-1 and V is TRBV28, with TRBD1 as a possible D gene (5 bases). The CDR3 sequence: CASGISGRGTEAFF. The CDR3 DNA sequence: TGTGCCAGCGGTATAAGTGGGAGGGGCACTGAAGCTTTCTTT.